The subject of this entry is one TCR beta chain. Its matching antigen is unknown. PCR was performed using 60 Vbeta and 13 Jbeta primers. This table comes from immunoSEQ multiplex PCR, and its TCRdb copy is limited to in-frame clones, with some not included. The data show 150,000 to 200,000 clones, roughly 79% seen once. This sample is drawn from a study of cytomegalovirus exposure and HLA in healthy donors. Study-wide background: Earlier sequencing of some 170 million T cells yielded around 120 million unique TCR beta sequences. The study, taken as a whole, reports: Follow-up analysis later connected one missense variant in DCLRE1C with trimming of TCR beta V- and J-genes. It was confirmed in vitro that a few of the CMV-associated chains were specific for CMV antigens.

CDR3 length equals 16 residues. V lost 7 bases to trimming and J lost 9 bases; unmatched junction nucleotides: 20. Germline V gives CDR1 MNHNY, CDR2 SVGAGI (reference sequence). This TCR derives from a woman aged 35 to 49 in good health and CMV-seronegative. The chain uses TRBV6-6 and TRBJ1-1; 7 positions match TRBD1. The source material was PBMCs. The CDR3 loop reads CASKKRSGQGVGQAFF. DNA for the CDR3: TGTGCCAGCAAAAAACGATCGGGGCAGGGGGTCGGGCAAGCTTTCTTT.